This TCR beta chain was retrieved from a study of radiotherapy plus CTLA-4 blockade in lung cancer. Turning to the study itself: Objective responses occurred in around 18% of patients; 25% to 40% had disease control.

Of note for this clone: Its antigen remains unidentified.

Focal radiation with ipilimumab CTLA-4 blockade was given to patients with chemo-refractory metastatic non-small-cell lung cancer. Study conclusions and caveats: Expansion of tumor-derived TCR clones was observed in blood after radiotherapy plus ipilimumab.

Sequenced by immunoSEQ multiplex PCR; TCRdb stores in-frame clones only, minus some. The data hold 90,000 to 100,000 clones, with about four fifths observed a single time. The receptor was derived from a human donor with non-small cell lung cancer who had a partial response to radiotherapy plus ipilimumab. Some clones in this sample may be carry-over from other donors' samples. Sequences were derived from peripheral blood, sampled from a patient treated with radiotherapy plus ipilimumab.

CDR3 nucleotide sequence: TGTGCCAGCAGCTTTTCTAGCGGGAGGAGTCTCAATGAGCAGTTCTTC. Its translation is CASSFSSGRSLNEQFF. The V gene is TRBV11-3, the J gene TRBJ2-1; 11 nucleotides align to TRBD2. The CDR3 is 16 residues long. Germline-derived CDR1 and CDR2 are SGHNT and YENEEA. The junction had 7 bases not matched to a gene; V was cut back by 3 bases and J by 6 bases.